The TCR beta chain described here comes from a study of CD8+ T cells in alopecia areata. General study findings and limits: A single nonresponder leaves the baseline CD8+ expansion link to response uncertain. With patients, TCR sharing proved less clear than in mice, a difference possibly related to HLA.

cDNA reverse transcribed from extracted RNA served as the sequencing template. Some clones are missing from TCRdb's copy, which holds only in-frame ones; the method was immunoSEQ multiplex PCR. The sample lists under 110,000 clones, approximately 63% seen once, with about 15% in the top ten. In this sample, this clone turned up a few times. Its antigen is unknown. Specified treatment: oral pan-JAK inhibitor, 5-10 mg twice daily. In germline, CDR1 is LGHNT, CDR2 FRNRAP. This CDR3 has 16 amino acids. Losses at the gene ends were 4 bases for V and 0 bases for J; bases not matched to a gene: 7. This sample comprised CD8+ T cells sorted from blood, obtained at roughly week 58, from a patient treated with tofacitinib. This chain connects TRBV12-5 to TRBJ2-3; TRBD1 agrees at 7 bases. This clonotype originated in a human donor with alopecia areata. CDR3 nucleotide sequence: TGTGCTAGTGGTTCCCCCCGGGACAGTAGCACAGATACGCAGTATTTT. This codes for CASGSPRDSSTDTQYF.